Following are 19 T cell receptor beta chains from one sample sequenced in a study of shared clonotypes between healthy human individuals. Only in-frame clones appear in the TCRdb table, and some are missing; sequencing was by immunoSEQ multiplex PCR. The sample includes almost 750,000 clones, 72% of them seen just once. The sample consisted of memory CD4+ T cells sorted from blood. Specified subset: CD45RA-negative fraction. Receptor source: a woman in her thirties in good health.

This clone appeared many times. The chain joins TRBV5-1 to TRBJ1-2; D might be TRBD1 (5 bases). The germline gives CDR1 SGHRS, CDR2 YFSETQ. Between the trimmed V and J ends, which lost 7 bases and 3 bases, there was a span of 10 bases. The CDR3 length is 12 residues. The CDR3 sequence: CASGEGYYGYTF. The CDR3 DNA reads TGCGCCAGCGGGGAGGGGTACTATGGCTACACCTTC.

The chain is built from TRBV27 and TRBJ2-4; D perhaps matches TRBD1 (6 bases). CDR1 and CDR2 from the germline V gene are MNHEY and SMNVEV (reference sequence). This CDR3 is 12 amino acids long. Trimming took off 5 bases at V and 6 bases at J, with 8 bases between the two ends. Here the CDR3 reads CASSEQGNIQYF. The DNA for the CDR3 is TGTGCCAGCAGTGAACAGGGAAACATTCAGTACTTC.

The gene calls are TRBV5-1 and TRBJ2-6, with TRBD1 matching 8 bases. CDR3 length: 17 residues. Germline values: CDR1 SGHRS, CDR2 YFSETQ. V lost 2 bases, J lost 2 bases, and 6 bases stayed unmatched. The CDR3 DNA is TGCGCCAGCAGCTTATCCCCGGACAGGGCTGGGGCCAACGTCCTGACTTTC. It is translated as CASSLSPDRAGANVLTF.

This rearrangement joins TRBV27 to TRBJ2-7; D is ambiguous. From germline, CDR1 is MNHEY and CDR2 SMNVEV (reference sequence). The CDR3 runs to 15 residues. The V end lost 4 bases, the J end lost 2 bases, and 15 bases lay between the germline ends. The CDR3 loop reads CASSSVIAGPYEQYF. In DNA form, the CDR3 reads TGTGCCAGCAGTTCCGTTATCGCTGGCCCCTACGAGCAGTACTTC.

The chain carries TRBV10-2 and TRBJ2-5, with a possible D match to TRBD1 (6 bases). This CDR3 is 14 amino acids long. V was trimmed by 5 bases and J by 3 bases, leaving 13 bases between them. CDR1 is WSHSY, CDR2 SAAADI, per germline. CDR3 sequence: CASSPTGLKETQYF. As DNA, the CDR3 is TGCGCCAGCAGTCCAACAGGGTTGAAAGAGACCCAGTACTTC.

Of note for this clone: This may stem from a read error, because a much larger clone lies one nucleotide away. This chain connects TRBV5-6 to TRBJ2-7; D gene unclear. The CDR3 extends over 11 amino acids. CDR1 SGHDT and CDR2 YYEEEE come from the germline V gene. Trimming took off 4 bases at V and 3 bases at J, with 5 bases between the two ends. For the CDR3, the DNA is TGTGCCAGCAGCCAACACTACGAGCAGTACTTC. It yields the protein CASSQHYEQYF.

The J gene is TRBJ2-7, the V gene TRBV28; D unclear. This CDR3 is 16 amino acids long. In germline, CDR1 is MDHEN, CDR2 SYDVKM. The ends were cut back, 3 bases at V and 0 bases at J, with 15 bases in the middle. The chain's CDR3 is CASSLIGRSSSYEQYF. The DNA for the CDR3 is TGTGCCAGCAGTTTGATAGGACGGAGCAGCTCCTACGAGCAGTACTTC.

The rearrangement links TRBV28 to TRBJ2-7, with TRBD2 identical over 8 bases. V gave up 5 bases and J gave up 3 bases; unmatched junction bases: 9. Per the germline V gene, CDR1 is MDHEN and CDR2 is SYDVKM. This CDR3 has 15 residues. CDR3 sequence: CASSPGVAGYYEQYF. As DNA, the CDR3 is TGTGCCAGCAGTCCCGGGGTAGCGGGGTACTACGAGCAGTACTTC. Together with reference TRBV28 and TRBJ2-7, the CDR3 gives the full variable domain: DVKVTQSSRYLVKRTGEKVFLECVQDMDHENMFWYRQDPGLGLRLIYFSYDVKMKEKGDIPEGYSVSREKKERFSLILESASTNQTSMYLCASSPGVAGYYEQYFGPGTRLTVT.

With regard to this clone: This sample also contains other DNA sequences that code for the same CDR3. The chain is built from TRBV6-6 and TRBJ1-4; D remains unclear. CDR1 and CDR2 from the germline V gene are MNHNY and SVGAGI (reference sequence). V lost 6 bases, J lost 2 bases, and 7 bases lay in between. The CDR3 spans 13 residues. As DNA, the CDR3 is TGTGCCAGCAGCAGGTCTACTAATGAAAAACTGTTTTTT. Its translation: CASSRSTNEKLFF.

This sequence joins TRBV19 and TRBJ2-1; 11 bases fit TRBD1. CDR1 is LNHDA, CDR2 SQIVND, per germline (reference sequence). The CDR3 totals 16 residues. The V and J ends lost 4 bases and 4 bases, in that order; junction bases with no gene match: 6. The CDR3 DNA sequence: TGTGCCAGTAGTAAGCCCGGGACAGGGGGTTACAATGAGCAGTTCTTC. Translated, it gives CASSKPGTGGYNEQFF.

J is TRBJ1-6 and V is TRBV30; D remains unclear. The CDR3 totals 13 residues. With 2 bases removed from V and 8 bases from J, the gap between germline ends came to 10 bases. The germline gives CDR1 GTSNPN, CDR2 SVGIG (reference sequence). The CDR3 loop reads CAWSPPPDSPLHF. CDR3 sequence (DNA): TGTGCCTGGAGTCCCCCGCCGGATTCACCCCTCCACTTT.

This clone came up once. This sequence joins TRBV10-3 and TRBJ2-7, with D possibly matching TRBD1 (5 bases). The germline CDR1 and CDR2 sequences are ENHRY and SYGVKD. V lost 8 bases and J lost 7, with 15 bases in between. The CDR3 loop spans 12 amino acids. The CDR3 nucleotides are TGTGCCATCTCAAGTATGGCAGGGGAGCAGTACTTC. Its translation: CAISSMAGEQYF.

The rearrangement links TRBV18 to TRBJ2-7, with a tentative D call TRBD2 (5 bases). CDR1 and CDR2 from the germline V gene are KGHSH and LQKENI. The CDR3 sequence is 14 residues long. Trimming removed 3 bases at V and 6 bases at J, with 15 bases between. CDR3 in amino acids: CASSPPSGLGEQYF. The CDR3 DNA is TGTGCCAGCTCACCCCCCTCCGGACTCGGCGAGCAGTACTTC.

The J gene is TRBJ2-1, the V gene TRBV7-2, with D possibly matching TRBD2 (5 bases). With 5 bases removed from V and 1 base from J, the gap between germline ends came to 12 bases. The CDR3 runs 15 residues. The germline V gene encodes CDR1 SGHTA and CDR2 FQGNSA. The CDR3 sequence is CASSPGLDSYNEQFF. The CDR3 DNA reads as TGTGCCAGCAGCCCAGGACTCGATTCCTACAATGAGCAGTTCTTC.

This chain links TRBV30 with TRBJ1-4, with D possibly being TRBD1 (5 bases). V lost 2 bases to trimming and J lost 7 bases, with 11 bases between them. The CDR3 is made up of 13 amino acids. The germline CDR1 and CDR2 sequences are GTSNPN and SVGIG (reference sequence). CDR3 region: CAWSKGTGEKLFF. CDR3 nucleotides: TGTGCCTGGAGTAAGGGGACTGGTGAAAAACTGTTTTTT.

The chain has TRBV7-2 and TRBJ1-5, with D uncertain. The CDR3 runs 14 residues. Trimming left V 4 bases short and J 4 bases short, with 11 bases between. The germline gives CDR1 SGHTA, CDR2 FQGNSA. The CDR3 nucleotides are TGTGCCAGCAGCTCCCCGGTTGGGAATCAGCCCCAGCATTTT. Its protein is CASSSPVGNQPQHF.

The J gene is TRBJ2-1, the V gene TRBV28, with D unclear. Germline loops: CDR1 MDHEN, CDR2 SYDVKM. There are 14 residues in the CDR3. V dropped 2 bases and J dropped 4 bases, with 9 bases sitting between them. In DNA form, the CDR3 reads TGTGCCAGCAGTTTAGCAGACAAATACAATGAGCAGTTCTTC. Amino acids: CASSLADKYNEQFF. Combining the CDR3 with reference TRBV28 and TRBJ2-1 gives the whole variable domain DVKVTQSSRYLVKRTGEKVFLECVQDMDHENMFWYRQDPGLGLRLIYFSYDVKMKEKGDIPEGYSVSREKKERFSLILESASTNQTSMYLCASSLADKYNEQFFGPGTRLTVL.

A few counts support this clone. The chain is built from TRBV5-4 and TRBJ2-1; a weak D match, TRBD1 (5 bases). The V gene's germline CDR1 is SGHNT and CDR2 YYREEE (reference sequence). This CDR3 comprises 17 residues. V was shortened by 4 bases and J by 4 bases, with 21 bases between the two germline ends. The CDR3 DNA reads as TGTGCCAGCAGCGCGAGGAAGGCTGGCGGACATTACAATGAGCAGTTCTTC. Its translation is CASSARKAGGHYNEQFF.

This chain links TRBV6-1 with TRBJ1-5, with TRBD1 as a possible D gene (5 bases). The CDR3 has 14 amino acids. The germline V and J ends were trimmed by 4 bases and 2 bases, with 9 bases remaining between them. Germline CDR1 reads MNHNS; CDR2 reads SASEGT. The CDR3 DNA sequence: TGTGCCAGCAGTGTGGGGGTGGGCAATCAGCCCCAGCATTTT. This gives the protein CASSVGVGNQPQHF.